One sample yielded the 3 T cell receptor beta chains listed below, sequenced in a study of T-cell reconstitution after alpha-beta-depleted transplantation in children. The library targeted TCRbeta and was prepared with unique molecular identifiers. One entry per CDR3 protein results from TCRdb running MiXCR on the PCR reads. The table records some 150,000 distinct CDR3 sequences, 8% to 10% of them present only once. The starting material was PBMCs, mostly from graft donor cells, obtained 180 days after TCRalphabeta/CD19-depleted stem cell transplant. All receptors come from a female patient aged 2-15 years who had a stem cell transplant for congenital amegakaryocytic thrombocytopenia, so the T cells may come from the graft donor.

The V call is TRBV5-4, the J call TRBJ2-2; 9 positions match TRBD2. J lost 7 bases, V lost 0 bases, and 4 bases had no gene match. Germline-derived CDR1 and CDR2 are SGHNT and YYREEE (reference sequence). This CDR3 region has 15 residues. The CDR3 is CASSLGPSGIGELFF. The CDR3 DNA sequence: TGTGCCAGCAGCTTGGGGCCTAGCGGGATCGGGGAGCTGTTTTTT. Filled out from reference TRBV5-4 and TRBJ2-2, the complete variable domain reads ETGVTQSPTHLIKTRGQQVTLRCSSQSGHNTVSWYQQALGQGPQFIFQYYREEENGRGNFPPRFSGLQFPNYSSELNVNALELDDSALYLCASSLGPSGIGELFFGEGSRLTVL.

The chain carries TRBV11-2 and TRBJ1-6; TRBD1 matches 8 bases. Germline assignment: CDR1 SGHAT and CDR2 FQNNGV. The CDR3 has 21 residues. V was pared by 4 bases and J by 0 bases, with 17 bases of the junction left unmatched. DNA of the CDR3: TGTGCCAGCAGCTCTAATCGCAGGGGGCGTAATTGGAGCTCCTATAATTCACCCCTCCACTTT. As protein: CASSSNRRGRNWSSYNSPLHF.

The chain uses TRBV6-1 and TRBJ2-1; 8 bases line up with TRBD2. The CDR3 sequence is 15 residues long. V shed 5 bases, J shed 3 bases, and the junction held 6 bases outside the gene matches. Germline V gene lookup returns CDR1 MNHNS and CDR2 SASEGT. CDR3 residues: CASSPGLARYNEQFF. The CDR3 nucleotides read TGTGCCAGCAGTCCCGGACTAGCTCGCTACAATGAGCAGTTCTTC.